This T cell receptor (beta chain) appears in the sequencing data of a study of cytomegalovirus exposure and HLA in healthy donors. Trimming removed 3 bases at V and 2 bases at J, with 11 bases between. Germline lookup yields CDR1 MGHDK and CDR2 SYGVNS. This CDR3 spans 15 amino acids. The PCR was carried out with 60 Vbeta primers and 13 Jbeta primers. Produced via immunoSEQ multiplex PCR; TCRdb's table is partial and in-frame only. The sample records 110,000 to 150,000 clones, around 81% being singletons. The rearrangement uses TRBV25-1 and TRBJ1-3; the D gene is possibly TRBD1 (5 bases). The sample consisted of PBMCs. The sequence was collected from a male donor in good health and CMV-seronegative. The CDR3 DNA follows: TGTGCCAGCAGTGATCTGGGGCAGGCTGGAAACACCATATATTTT. Residues: CASSDLGQAGNTIYF.